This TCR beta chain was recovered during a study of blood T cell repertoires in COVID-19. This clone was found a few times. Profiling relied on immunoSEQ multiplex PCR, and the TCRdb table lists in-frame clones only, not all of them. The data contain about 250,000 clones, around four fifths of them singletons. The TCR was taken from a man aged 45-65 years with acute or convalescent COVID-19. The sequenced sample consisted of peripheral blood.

This CDR3 reads CASSLALAVQETQYF. In nucleotides, the CDR3 is TGTGCCAGCAGCTTAGCACTAGCGGTACAAGAGACCCAGTACTTC. J is TRBJ2-5 and V is TRBV7-6; 8 nucleotides match TRBD2. This CDR3 has 15 residues. Germline V lookup: CDR1 SGHVS, CDR2 FNYEAQ. Trimming removed 0 bases from V and 2 bases from J; junction bases left unmatched: 2.